In this sample, the clone carrying this T cell receptor (beta chain) turned up a few times. Its antigen is not known. The CDR3 consists of 15 residues. The V segment lost 5 bases and the J segment 0 bases; nucleotides outside the gene matches: 3. Germline CDR1 and CDR2: LGHDT and YNNKEL (reference sequence). Template-switching 5'RACE yielded the TCR cDNA; a universal primer site and UMIs were added in the process. Each CDR3 protein is one row after TCRdb ran MiXCR on the 5' RACE reads. The sample includes fewer than 85,000 distinct CDR3 sequences, 7.5% to 9% of them seen just once. This entry belongs to a study of T cells after yellow fever vaccination. General study results and limits: Post-booster reappearance was seen for most primary-vaccination clones (about 95% CD4, around 88% CD8).

The starting material was CD8+ T cells sorted from PBMCs, obtained on the day of the yellow fever booster vaccination. The TCR comes from a man under 40 who received the YFV17D yellow fever vaccine. The chain carries TRBV3-1 and TRBJ2-1; TRBD2 matches at 8 bases. DNA for the CDR3: TGTGCCAGCAGCTTAGCGGGGTACTCCTACAATGAGCAGTTCTTC. It specifies CASSLAGYSYNEQFF.